This T cell receptor (beta chain) was retrieved from a study of cytotoxic CD8 clonotypes in ibrutinib-treated CLL. Overall study: Across the patients, approximately 12 were relapsed/refractory, more than 14 treatment-naive and 17 to 18 IGHV unmutated. Response specimens were obtained following a median treatment duration of roughly 11 months, with a range of 6 to 36.

A few counts support this clone. Its antigen is as yet unknown. Produced via immunoSEQ multiplex PCR; TCRdb's table is partial and in-frame only. The data show some 200,000 clones, more than 65% seen once. General study points: At ibrutinib response, clonality increased, and at progression it declined back toward baseline.

Here the sequenced sample was PBMCs, taken after 12 months of ibrutinib treatment. This receptor was obtained from a human donor with chronic lymphocytic leukemia.

The CDR3 protein is CAWSDRSQQPQHF. CDR3 DNA: TGTGCCTGGAGTGACCGATCCCAGCAGCCCCAGCATTTT. The chain recombines TRBV30 with TRBJ1-5; D not resolved. Germline values: CDR1 GTSNPN, CDR2 SVGIG (reference sequence). The CDR3 runs 13 residues. Trimming took off 1 base at V and 7 bases at J, with 11 bases between the two ends.